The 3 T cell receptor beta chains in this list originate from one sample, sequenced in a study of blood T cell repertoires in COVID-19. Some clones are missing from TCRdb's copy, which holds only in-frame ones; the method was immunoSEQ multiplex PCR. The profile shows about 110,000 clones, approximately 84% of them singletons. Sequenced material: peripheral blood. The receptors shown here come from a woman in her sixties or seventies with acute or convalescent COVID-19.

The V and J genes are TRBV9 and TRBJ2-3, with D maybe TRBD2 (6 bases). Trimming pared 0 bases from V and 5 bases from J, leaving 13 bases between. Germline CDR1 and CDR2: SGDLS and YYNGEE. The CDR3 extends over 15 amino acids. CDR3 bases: TGTGCCAGCAGCGTAGGCGGGGCGGGCATAGATACGCAGTATTTT. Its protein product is CASSVGGAGIDTQYF.

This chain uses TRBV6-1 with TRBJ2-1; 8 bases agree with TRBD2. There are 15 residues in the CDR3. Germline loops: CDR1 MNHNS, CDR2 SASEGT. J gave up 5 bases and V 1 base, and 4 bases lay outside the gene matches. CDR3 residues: CASSEGLAGNNEQFF. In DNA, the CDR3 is TGTGCCAGCAGTGAAGGTCTAGCGGGCAACAATGAGCAGTTCTTC.

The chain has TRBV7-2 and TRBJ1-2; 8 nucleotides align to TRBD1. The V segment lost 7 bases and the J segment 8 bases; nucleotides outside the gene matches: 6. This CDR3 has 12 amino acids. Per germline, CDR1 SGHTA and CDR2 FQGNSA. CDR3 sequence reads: CASTLTGEGYTF. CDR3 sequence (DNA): TGTGCCAGCACCCTGACAGGGGAGGGCTACACCTTC. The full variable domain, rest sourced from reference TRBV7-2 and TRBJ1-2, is GAGVSQSPSNKVTEKGKDVELRCDPISGHTALYWYRQSLGQGLEFLIYFQGNSAPDKSGLPSDRFSAERTGGSVSTLTIQRTQQEDSAVYLCASTLTGEGYTFGSGTRLTVV.